This passage covers 4 T cell receptor beta chains from one sample sequenced in a study of T cells in Graves' hyperthyroidism and ophthalmopathy. RNA transcripts gave rise to amplified TCR beta CDR3 regions. With the HTBI primer set, the TCR CDR3 went through a first round of RT-PCR. TCRdb processed the multiplex PCR reads anew with MiXCR; each CDR3 protein has one entry. The sample includes 460,000 or so distinct CDR3 sequences, approximately 15% of them seen just once. Sequencing used blood. The receptors originated from a woman between 18 and 30 years old with Graves' hyperthyroidism.

The sample holds many counts of this clonotype. The genes are TRBV11-2 and TRBJ2-2; D is perhaps TRBD1 or TRBD2 (5 bases each). Germline CDR1 is SGHAT and CDR2 is FQNNGV. CDR3 length equals 14 residues. The V end was cut by 4 bases, the J end by 4 bases, with 10 bases between. The CDR3 nucleotides are TGTGCCAGCAGCTGGGCTGGGGGCACCGGGGAGCTGTTTTTT. Translated: CASSWAGGTGELFF.

This clonotype occurred many times. V usage is TRBV12-3 or TRBV12-4 and J usage is TRBJ1-6; D unresolved. The CDR3 contains 14 residues. Trimming shortened V by 1 base and J by 11 bases, and 12 bases separated the two germline ends. Here the CDR3 reads CASSLVGWRTPLHF. Here the CDR3 DNA reads TGTGCCAGCAGTTTAGTGGGTTGGCGGACACCCCTCCACTTT.

This clonotype was counted many times. This chain connects TRBV30 to TRBJ1-2, with D maybe TRBD1 (5 bases). There are 13 residues in the CDR3. Trimming stripped 6 bases from V and 7 bases from J, with 18 bases between. Germline V lookup: CDR1 GTSNPN, CDR2 SVGIG (reference sequence). The CDR3 DNA sequence: TGTGCCTGCAACATCAATCCGCAGGGTGGCTACACCTTC. Translated, it gives CACNINPQGGYTF.

In its sample, this clonotype was seen a few times. The gene calls are TRBV5-1 and TRBJ1-2, with 8 bases matching TRBD1. Germline assignment: CDR1 SGHRS and CDR2 YFSETQ. The CDR3 spans 15 residues. Unmatched junction bases numbered 5, after V lost 0 bases and J lost 4 bases. Written as DNA, the CDR3 is TGCGCCAGCAGCTTGGGGACAGGGTTGGGCTATGGCTACACCTTC. Encoded protein: CASSLGTGLGYGYTF.